These 13 T cell receptor beta chains were all obtained from the same sample, sequenced in a study of blood T cells in healthy people across ages. Alongside a J-beta primer mix, a sample-barcoded 5' primer served in a second PCR lasting about 7 to 11 cycles. In TCRdb, the 5' RACE reads were re-called with MiXCR into one record per CDR3 protein. The data contain over a million distinct CDR3 sequences, 35% to 45% of them seen just once; the ten biggest clones take up less than 5%. Sequences were obtained from blood. The origin of the receptors is a woman between 18 and 29 years old in good health.

This clonotype has only a few counts. The chain couples TRBV20-1 to TRBJ1-2, with a possible D match to TRBD1 (6 bases). Germline CDR1 DFQATT, CDR2 SNEGSKA (reference sequence). There are 15 residues in the CDR3. V lost 0 bases to trimming and J lost 3 bases, with 14 bases between them. The CDR3 DNA follows: TGCAGTGCTAGAGATATCCAGGGGCGCGACTATGGCTACACCTTC. It codes for CSARDIQGRDYGYTF.

The V call is TRBV7-2, the J call TRBJ2-1; 7 bases are a match to TRBD2. This CDR3 is 16 amino acids long. Germline lookup yields CDR1 SGHTA and CDR2 FQGNSA. J was trimmed by 4 bases and V by 0 bases; bases with no gene match: 6. The CDR3 bases are TGTGCCAGCAGCTTAGCAAGCGGGGCGAAGTACAATGAGCAGTTCTTC. Translating gives CASSLASGAKYNEQFF.

The chain has TRBV7-6 and TRBJ2-1; 9 nucleotides align to TRBD2. J gave up 8 bases and V 5 bases, and 4 bases lay outside the gene matches. The CDR3 is 13 residues long. CDR1 and CDR2 (germline): SGHVS, FNYEAQ. The CDR3 region is CASSRGGVDEQFF. DNA for the CDR3: TGTGCCAGCAGCCGCGGGGGGGTTGATGAGCAGTTCTTC.

This sequence joins TRBV3-1 and TRBJ2-7, with D unclear. Per germline, CDR1 LGHDT and CDR2 YNNKEL (reference sequence). The V gene lost 2 bases and the J gene lost 2 bases, with 4 bases spanning the gap. This CDR3 has 12 amino acids. CDR3 sequence: CASSQLTYEQYF. As DNA, the CDR3 is TGTGCCAGCAGCCAACTCACCTACGAGCAGTACTTC.

This clonotype was observed a few times. The rearrangement joins TRBV20-1 to TRBJ2-5, with 9 positions matching TRBD2. This CDR3 has 15 residues. V shed 1 base, J shed 3 bases, and the junction held 6 bases outside the gene matches. CDR1 and CDR2 from the germline V gene are DFQATT and SNEGSKA (reference sequence). CDR3 residues: CSARVRTSAEETQYF. CDR3 in DNA: TGCAGTGCTAGAGTACGGACTAGCGCCGAAGAGACCCAGTACTTC.

This clonotype has a handful of counts. The chain recombines TRBV20-1 with TRBJ1-5; D is perhaps TRBD1 (6 bases). This CDR3 spans 14 amino acids. The germline V gene encodes CDR1 DFQATT and CDR2 SNEGSKA (reference sequence). Trimming stripped 6 bases from V and 4 bases from J, with 16 bases between. The DNA of the CDR3 is TGCAGTGCCTTACCGCAGGGGATAAATCAGCCCCAGCATTTT. Translation gives CSALPQGINQPQHF.

This chain joins TRBV6-5 and TRBJ2-2; D remains unclear. V lost 0 bases and J lost 6, with 8 bases in between. CDR1 is MNHEY, CDR2 SVGAGI, per germline. The CDR3 covers 14 residues. CDR3 region: CASSYSTGPGELFF. The CDR3 DNA reads as TGTGCCAGCAGTTACTCCACGGGTCCCGGGGAGCTGTTTTTT.

The chain couples TRBV29-1 to TRBJ2-1; TRBD2 matches 12 bases. V shed 6 bases, J shed 9 bases, and the junction held 9 bases outside the gene matches. The CDR3 totals 14 residues. Germline CDR1 reads SQVTM; CDR2 reads ANQGSEA. The CDR3 sequence is CSVTSGGHVSEQFF. The CDR3 nucleotides are TGCAGCGTCACTAGCGGGGGGCACGTCAGTGAGCAGTTCTTC.

The chain links TRBV6-1 to TRBJ2-3; 7 bases align to TRBD1. CDR3 length: 15 residues. Trimming at V came to 7 bases and at J to 0 bases, leaving 7 bases not matched to a gene. Germline V gene data show CDR1 as MNHNS and CDR2 as SASEGT. CDR3 sequence: CASIPGTASTDTQYF. CDR3 DNA: TGTGCCAGCATCCCCGGGACAGCTAGCACAGATACGCAGTATTTT.

The chain couples TRBV12-3 or TRBV12-4 to TRBJ2-3; 9 bases are a match to TRBD2. The junction had 9 bases not matched to a gene; V was cut back by 0 bases and J by 2 bases. The CDR3 is 18 amino acids. CDR3 DNA: TGTGCCAGCAGTTTAGCGCTAAGACTAGCGGAGCACACAGATACGCAGTATTTT. Amino acids: CASSLALRLAEHTDTQYF.

The chain is built from TRBV27 and TRBJ2-1, with D possibly being TRBD1 (6 bases). The CDR3 spans 13 residues. Trimming removed 3 bases from V and 14 bases from J, with 17 bases in between. CDR1 is MNHEY, CDR2 SMNVEV, per germline (reference sequence). CDR3 residues: CASSFNRASLEFF. In nucleotides, the CDR3 is TGTGCCAGCAGTTTTAACAGGGCCTCTTTAGAGTTCTTC.

About this clonotype: A junction boundary mismatches the germline segment, possibly from a read error. The chain employs TRBV29-1 and TRBJ2-5, with 8 positions matching TRBD1. The CDR3 extends over 13 amino acids. Germline V CDR1 and CDR2: SQVTM, ANQGSEA. The CDR3 loop reads CSGEESQGAEGYF. The CDR3, as DNA: TGCAGCGGTGAAGAAAGTCAGGGGGCTGAGGGGTACTTC. The entire variable domain, with the rest obtained from reference TRBV29-1 and TRBJ2-5, is as follows: SAVISQKPSRDICQRGTSLTIQCQVDSQVTMMFWYRQQPGQSLTLIATANQGSEATYESGFVIDKFPISRPNLTFSTLTVSNMSPEDSSIYLCSGEESQGAEGYFGPGTRLLVL.

The V and J genes are TRBV20-1 and TRBJ2-7; TRBD2 matches at 8 bases. Judging by the DNA end, TRBJ2-5 fits better; the J call may be wrong. The V gene's germline CDR1 is DFQATT and CDR2 SNEGSKA (reference sequence). The CDR3 runs 15 residues. CDR3 DNA: TGCAGTGCTAGACCCAGCGGGGGCCCTAGAGAGACCCAGTACTTC. The encoded protein is CSARPSGGPRETQYF.